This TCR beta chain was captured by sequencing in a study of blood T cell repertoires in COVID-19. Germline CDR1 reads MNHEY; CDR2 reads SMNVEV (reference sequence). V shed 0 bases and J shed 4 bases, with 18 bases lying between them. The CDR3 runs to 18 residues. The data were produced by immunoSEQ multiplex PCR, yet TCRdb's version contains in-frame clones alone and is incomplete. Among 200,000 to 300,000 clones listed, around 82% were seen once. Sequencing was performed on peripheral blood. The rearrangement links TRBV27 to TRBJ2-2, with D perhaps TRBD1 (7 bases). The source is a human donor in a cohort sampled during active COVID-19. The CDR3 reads CASSLSNLAGGSTGELFF. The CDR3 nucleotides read TGTGCCAGCAGTTTATCCAACCTTGCAGGGGGGTCCACCGGGGAGCTGTTTTTT.